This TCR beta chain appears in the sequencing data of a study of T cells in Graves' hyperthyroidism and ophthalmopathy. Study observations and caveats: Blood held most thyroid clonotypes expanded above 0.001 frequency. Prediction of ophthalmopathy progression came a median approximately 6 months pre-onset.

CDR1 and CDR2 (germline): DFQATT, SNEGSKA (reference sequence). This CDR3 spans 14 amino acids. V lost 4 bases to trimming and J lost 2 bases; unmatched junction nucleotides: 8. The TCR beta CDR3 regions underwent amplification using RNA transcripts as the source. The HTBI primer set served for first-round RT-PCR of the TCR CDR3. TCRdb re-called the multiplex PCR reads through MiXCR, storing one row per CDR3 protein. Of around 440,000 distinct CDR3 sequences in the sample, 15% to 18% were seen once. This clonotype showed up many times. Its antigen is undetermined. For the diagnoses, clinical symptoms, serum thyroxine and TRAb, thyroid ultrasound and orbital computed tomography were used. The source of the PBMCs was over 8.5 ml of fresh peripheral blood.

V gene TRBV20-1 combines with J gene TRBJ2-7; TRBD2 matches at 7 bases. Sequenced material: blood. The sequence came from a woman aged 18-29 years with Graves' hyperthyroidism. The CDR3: CSATGGREPYEQYF. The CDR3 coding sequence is TGCAGTGCTACCGGGGGGAGGGAGCCCTACGAGCAGTACTTC.